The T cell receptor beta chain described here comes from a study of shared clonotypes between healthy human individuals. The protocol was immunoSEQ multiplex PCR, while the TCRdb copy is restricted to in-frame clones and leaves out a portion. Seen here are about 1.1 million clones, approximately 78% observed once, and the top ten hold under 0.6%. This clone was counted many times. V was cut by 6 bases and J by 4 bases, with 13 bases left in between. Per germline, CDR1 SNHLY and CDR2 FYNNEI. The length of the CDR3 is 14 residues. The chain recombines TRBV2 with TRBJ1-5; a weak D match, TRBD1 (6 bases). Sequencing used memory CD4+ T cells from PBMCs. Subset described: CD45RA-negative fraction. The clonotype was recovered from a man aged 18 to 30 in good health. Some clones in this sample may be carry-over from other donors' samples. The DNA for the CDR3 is TGTGCCAGCAGCGCCATCGACAGGAATCAGCCCCAGCATTTT. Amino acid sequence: CASSAIDRNQPQHF.